The clone carrying this TCR beta chain has a single count. Data came from immunoSEQ multiplex PCR; TCRdb stores just in-frame clones and leaves some out. The table lists roughly 280,000 clones, around four fifths of them singletons. The CDR3 has 15 residues. V lost 4 bases, J lost 2 bases, and 7 bases stayed unmatched. Germline V lookup: CDR1 SGHRS, CDR2 YFSETQ. The data derive from a study of blood T cell repertoires in COVID-19. Study context: PBMCs, B-cell-depleted T cells, or T cells provided the cDNA or gDNA that made up the material.

This chain joins TRBV5-1 and TRBJ2-3, with TRBD1 identical over 7 bases. The receptor was isolated from a man aged 60-69 years who had recovered from COVID-19. Input material: peripheral blood. The CDR3 reads CASSLTGTNTDTQYF. For the CDR3, the DNA is TGCGCCAGCAGCCTGACAGGGACGAACACAGATACGCAGTATTTT.